Below, one TCR beta chain is given with its context. Trimming left V 5 bases short and J 11 bases short, with 13 bases between. The CDR3 contains 12 residues. Looked up from germline, CDR1 is MNHNS and CDR2 is SASEGT. PCR amplification relied on 60 Vbeta primers (plus 13 Jbeta primers). Profiled with immunoSEQ multiplex PCR; TCRdb holds only in-frame clones, not every one. This table holds 200,000 to 250,000 clones, roughly 80% found once. The sample comes from a study of cytomegalovirus exposure and HLA in healthy donors. The chain combines TRBV6-1 with TRBJ1-5; D might be TRBD1 (5 bases). This sequence originates from a man aged 25-45 years in good health and CMV-seronegative. Sequencing was done on a sample of PBMCs. The CDR3 sequence is CASSLDGGTQHF. The CDR3 region has the DNA TGTGCCAGCAGTCTGGATGGGGGGACCCAGCATTTT.